The present entry profiles one T cell receptor beta chain with its context. Method: immunoSEQ multiplex PCR; TCRdb's copy keeps in-frame clones and lacks some. The sample lists about 2.5 million clones; approximately 90% were seen once. The source of the sample is a study of shared clonotypes between healthy human individuals. Study as a whole: CD4 naive and memory got three plates each, CD8 naive two, CD8 memory one.

This CDR3 spans 16 amino acids. Germline V CDR1 and CDR2: SGHNT, YYREEE (reference sequence). The ends lost 3 bases at V and 3 bases at J; junction bases unmatched: 6. The TCR sequence derives from a young man in good health. Some clones in this sample may be carry-over from other donors' samples. The specimen was naive CD4+ T cells from PBMCs. Subset meaning: CD45RA+ positively selected. This chain uses TRBV5-4 with TRBJ2-7; 13 nucleotides align to TRBD2. CDR3 DNA: TGTGCCAGCAGCTACGGACTAGCGGGAGCCCTCTACGAGCAGTACTTC. Translating it yields CASSYGLAGALYEQYF. The complete variable domain, with remaining parts taken from reference TRBV5-4 and TRBJ2-7, reads ETGVTQSPTHLIKTRGQQVTLRCSSQSGHNTVSWYQQALGQGPQFIFQYYREEENGRGNFPPRFSGLQFPNYSSELNVNALELDDSALYLCASSYGLAGALYEQYFGPGTRLTVT.